Sequencing of this T cell receptor beta chain was carried out in a study of vaccination and CD4 T cells after COVID-19. The treatment denotes: approximately 9-day PBMC culture with coronavirus spike peptide pools or control peptides (ViraFEST assay). Trimming took 6 bases from V and 3 from J, leaving 11 bases between them. Looked up from germline, CDR1 is MNHEY and CDR2 is SMNVEV (reference sequence). The CDR3 is 13 residues long. This clonotype was detected a few times. The antigen remains unidentified. Sequenced with the Oncomine TCR Beta short-read assay was DNA taken from cultured CD4+ T cells. MiXCR was run by TCRdb on the PCR reads, yielding one entry per CDR3 protein. Among 9,000 to 13,000 distinct CDR3 sequences listed, roughly 61% were seen once.

The rearrangement joins TRBV27 to TRBJ2-5; TRBD2 might be the D (5 bases). The origin of this receptor is a human donor who had recovered from COVID-19. The material was CD4+ T cells from blood, cultured in vitro, obtained before SARS-CoV-2 vaccination. DNA for the CDR3: TGTGCCAGCAGCGTCCGGCGGGAAGAGACCCAGTACTTC. It specifies CASSVRREETQYF.